The sequence of this T cell receptor beta chain was determined in a study of response to subunit inactivated influenza vaccine. Each CDR3 protein is one row after TCRdb ran MiXCR on the RT-PCR reads. Here the sample spans 550,000 to 650,000 distinct CDR3 sequences, 10% to 15% being singletons. CDR3 size: 16 residues. Germline CDR1 MNHEY, CDR2 SVGEGT. Trimming took 8 bases from V and 4 from J, leaving 20 bases between them. The clonotype was recovered from a man aged 45-60 years who received an inactivated influenza vaccine. This chain joins TRBV6-2 or TRBV6-3 and TRBJ2-2; the D is unclear. Source: PBMCs from blood, taken on the day of vaccination. DNA for the CDR3: TGTGCCAGCCGCCCAGGCAGACTTACGGCCACCGGGGAGCTGTTTTTT. It specifies CASRPGRLTATGELFF.